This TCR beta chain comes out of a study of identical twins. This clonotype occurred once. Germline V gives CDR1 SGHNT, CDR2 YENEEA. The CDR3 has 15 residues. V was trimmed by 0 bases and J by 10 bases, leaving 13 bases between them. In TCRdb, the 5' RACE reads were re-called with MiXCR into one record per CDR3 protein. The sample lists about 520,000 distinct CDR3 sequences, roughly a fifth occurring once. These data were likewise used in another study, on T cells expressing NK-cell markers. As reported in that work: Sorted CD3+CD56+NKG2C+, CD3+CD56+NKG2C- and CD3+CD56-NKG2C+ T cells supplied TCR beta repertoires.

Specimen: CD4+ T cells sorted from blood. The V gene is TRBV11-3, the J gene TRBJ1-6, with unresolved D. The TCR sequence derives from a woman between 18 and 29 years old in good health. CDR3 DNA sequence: TGTGCCAGCAGCTTAGAAAGCGGGGTGTTATCACCCCTCCACTTT. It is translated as CASSLESGVLSPLHF.